Given below is one T cell receptor beta chain in context. Authors' analysis steps: Researchers report that nucleated cell counts were estimated from reference gene primer amplification. Measured with immunoSEQ multiplex PCR; TCRdb has only the in-frame clones, and not every one. From that table come the V and J calls and clone size; the DNA was used to work out D and trimming. The table lists about 12,000 clones, about 88% of them singletons. This record comes from a study of blood T cell repertoires in COVID-19. In the study overall: Sample material is recorded as cDNA or gDNA derived from T cells, B-cell-depleted T cells, or PBMCs.

This receptor was identified in a human donor in a cohort sampled during active COVID-19. Sequencing was done on a sample of peripheral blood.

This chain's CDR3 is CSVPGQGAGLHGYTF. Written as DNA, the CDR3 is TGCAGCGTACCGGGACAGGGGGCTGGATTGCATGGCTACACCTTC. This chain links TRBV29-1 with TRBJ1-2; TRBD1 matches at 12 bases. J was trimmed by 6 bases and V by 6 bases; bases with no gene match: 11. This CDR3 is built from 15 residues. Germline assignment: CDR1 SQVTM and CDR2 ANQGSEA.